Shown below are 24 T cell receptor beta chains from a single sample sequenced in a study of vaccination effects on CD4 cells after COVID-19. Profiled with immunoSEQ multiplex PCR; TCRdb holds only in-frame clones, not every one. The sample lists 20,000 to 30,000 clones, approximately 69% occurring once. No antigen has been assigned to these receptors. With the ViraFEST assay, the study expanded antigen-specific CD4+ T cells using viral peptide pools, then sequenced them. Following a roughly 9-day culture, CD4+ T cells were purified. Each participant was administered two doses of either the BNT162b2 or the mRNA-1273 vaccine. This specimen consisted of CD4+ T cells from PBMCs cultured with SARS-CoV-2 spike peptides, obtained after COVID-19 vaccination. The receptors were gathered from a human donor who received a COVID-19 vaccine.

This sequence joins TRBV11-2 and TRBJ2-7, with 11 positions matching TRBD1. The J segment lost 7 bases and the V segment lost 0 bases, leaving 5 bases of the junction unmatched. This CDR3 has 15 residues. Germline CDR1 reads SGHAT; CDR2 reads FQNNGV. CDR3 coding DNA: TGTGCCAGCAGCTTAGACGGGACAGGGGGAACGGAGCAGTACTTC. Amino acid sequence: CASSLDGTGGTEQYF.

J is TRBJ2-1 and V is TRBV7-2; the D call may be TRBD1 or TRBD2 (5 bases each). V lost 5 bases, J lost 3 bases, and 14 bases lay in between. Germline values: CDR1 SGHTA, CDR2 FQGNSA. The CDR3 spans 15 residues. Here the CDR3 reads CASSPSWGFYNEQFF. CDR3 in DNA: TGTGCCAGCAGCCCGAGTTGGGGGTTCTACAATGAGCAGTTCTTC.

CDR3 loop: CASSSRGRGAYGYTF. The CDR3 coding sequence is TGTGCCAGCAGTTCACGGGGCAGGGGGGCCTATGGCTACACCTTC. The V and J genes are TRBV6-5 and TRBJ1-2; TRBD1 aligns across 7 bases. This CDR3 region has 15 residues. V trimming: 4 bases; J trimming: 4 bases; junction bases outside the gene matches: 9. Per germline, CDR1 MNHEY and CDR2 SVGAGI.

This clone appeared a single time. This chain connects TRBV7-8 to TRBJ2-7, with D perhaps matching TRBD2 (6 bases). There are 15 residues in the CDR3. V lost 2 bases and J lost 4, with 15 bases in between. The germline V gene has CDR1 SGHVS and CDR2 FQNEAQ. The CDR3 reads CASSLLGGFQYEQYF. DNA of the CDR3: TGTGCCAGCAGCTTACTGGGGGGATTTCAGTACGAGCAGTACTTC. Full variable domain (rest looked up from reference TRBV7-8 and TRBJ2-7): GAGVSQSPRYKVAKRGQDVALRCDPISGHVSLFWYQQALGQGPEFLTYFQNEAQLDKSGLPSDRFFAERPEGSVSTLKIQRTQQEDSAVYLCASSLLGGFQYEQYFGPGTRLTVT.

The gene calls are TRBV29-1 and TRBJ1-2, with a possible D match to TRBD1 (5 bases). The CDR3 sequence is 14 residues long. Germline CDR1 reads SQVTM; CDR2 reads ANQGSEA. V lost 4 bases and J 5 bases, leaving 17 bases between the germline ends. The CDR3 region is CSVGGDRDSYGYTF. In DNA, the CDR3 is TGCAGCGTTGGAGGGGACCGCGACAGTTATGGCTACACCTTC.

This clone was counted a few times. The gene calls are TRBV5-1 and TRBJ1-2, with D maybe TRBD1 (6 bases). From germline, CDR1 is SGHRS and CDR2 YFSETQ. The CDR3 is 15 amino acids. Trimming left V 3 bases short and J 1 base short, with 13 bases between. The CDR3: CASSSSGTLNYGYTF. The CDR3 region has the DNA TGCGCCAGCAGCTCTAGCGGGACACTTAACTATGGCTACACCTTC.

This chain's CDR3 is CASSPVMGDDGYTF. For the CDR3, the DNA is TGTGCCAGCAGTCCGGTGATGGGGGACGATGGCTACACCTTC. The chain uses TRBV6-5 and TRBJ1-2, with D possibly matching TRBD1 (5 bases). The V end lost 5 bases, the J end lost 6 bases, and 16 bases lay between the germline ends. The germline V gene encodes CDR1 MNHEY and CDR2 SVGAGI. The CDR3 covers 14 residues.

The V call is TRBV18, the J call TRBJ2-2; D not certain. Germline lookup yields CDR1 KGHSH and CDR2 LQKENI. V was pared by 3 bases and J by 2 bases, with 7 bases between. The CDR3 consists of 14 residues. CDR3 amino acids: CASSPNSNTGELFF. CDR3 DNA sequence: TGTGCCAGCTCACCGAACAGTAACACCGGGGAGCTGTTTTTT.

Here the CDR3 DNA reads TGCGCCAGCAGCTTGGGGACAGTCCCCTATGGCTACACCTTC. This sequence encodes CASSLGTVPYGYTF. The chain is built from TRBV5-1 and TRBJ1-2; D is perhaps TRBD1 (6 bases). The germline gives CDR1 SGHRS, CDR2 YFSETQ. Trimming removed 0 bases from V and 4 bases from J, with 10 bases in between. The CDR3 covers 14 residues.

Sample share makes this clone medium-sized. CDR3 residues: CASSDSNTGELFF. The CDR3 DNA follows: TGTGCCAGCAGTGACAGTAACACCGGGGAGCTGTTTTTT. The gene calls are TRBV25-1 and TRBJ2-2; D is unresolved. Germline V gene lookup returns CDR1 MGHDK and CDR2 SYGVNS. V lost 3 bases, J lost 2 bases, and 4 bases lay in between. The CDR3 has 13 amino acids.

This clone was counted between two and nine times. The chain joins TRBV19 to TRBJ1-5, with 9 positions matching TRBD1. The CDR3 sequence is 16 residues long. The V segment lost 7 bases and the J segment 7 bases; nucleotides outside the gene matches: 14. Germline values: CDR1 LNHDA, CDR2 SQIVND (reference sequence). DNA for the CDR3: TGTGCCAGTAATCGAGTCCCGGGACAGGGAGGACAGCCCCAGCATTTT. Translating gives CASNRVPGQGGQPQHF. The full variable domain, in which reference TRBV19 and TRBJ1-5 provide the parts outside the CDR3, is DGGITQSPKYLFRKEGQNVTLSCEQNLNHDAMYWYRQDPGQGLRLIYYSQIVNDFQKGDIAEGYSVSREKKESFPLTVTSAQKNPTAFYLCASNRVPGQGGQPQHFGDGTRLSIL.

The rearrangement uses TRBV10-3 and TRBJ2-3; D call uncertain. Germline V gives CDR1 ENHRY, CDR2 SYGVKD. V gave up 8 bases and J gave up 3 bases, with 9 bases separating them. This CDR3 region has 12 residues. Written as DNA, the CDR3 is TGTGCCATCGCTAGGATGACAGATACGCAGTATTTT. As protein: CAIARMTDTQYF.

This chain connects TRBV5-1 to TRBJ1-6, with 12 bases that match TRBD1. The V gene's germline CDR1 is SGHRS and CDR2 YFSETQ. V was pared by 1 base and J by 9 bases, with 5 bases of the junction left unmatched. This CDR3 is 16 amino acids long. Here the CDR3 DNA reads TGCGCCAGCAGCTTGACCGGGACAGGGGGCGGTTCACCCCTCCACTTT. It yields the protein CASSLTGTGGGSPLHF.

This chain links TRBV6-5 with TRBJ2-7; D is uncertain. Trimming pared 0 bases from V and 6 bases from J, leaving 12 bases between. The length of the CDR3 is 14 residues. Germline CDR1 and CDR2: MNHEY and SVGAGI. CDR3 coding DNA: TGTGCCAGCAGTTACTCGATCATCAGAGCCGAGCAGTACTTC. Protein sequence: CASSYSIIRAEQYF.

J is TRBJ2-3 and V is TRBV6-1; 9 nucleotides line up with TRBD2. Germline CDR1 and CDR2: MNHNS and SASEGT. The V gene end was trimmed by 2 bases and the J gene end by 4 bases; junction bases not matched to a gene: 10. This CDR3 comprises 17 residues. The CDR3 reads CASSEWDSGSFADTQYF. DNA of the CDR3: TGTGCCAGCAGTGAATGGGATAGCGGGAGCTTTGCAGATACGCAGTATTTT.

This clone was observed a handful of times. V usage is TRBV25-1 and J usage is TRBJ1-5; 7 positions match TRBD1. The CDR3 is 15 amino acids. J gave up 4 bases and V 4 bases, and 7 bases lay outside the gene matches. In germline, CDR1 is MGHDK, CDR2 SYGVNS. In DNA, the CDR3 is TGTGCCAGCAGTGCCGACGACAGGGAGAATCAGCCCCAGCATTTT. It is translated as CASSADDRENQPQHF.

This clone was observed a few times. The rearrangement uses TRBV2 and TRBJ1-1; no reliable D call. The CDR3 runs 12 residues. In germline, CDR1 is SNHLY, CDR2 FYNNEI. V was clipped by 4 bases and J by 8 bases, with 11 bases between them. Here the CDR3 DNA reads TGTGCCAGCAGTGCTCAGGCGTCAGAAGCTTTCTTT. Encoded protein: CASSAQASEAFF.

This clone was recorded a few times. The chain joins TRBV3-1 (or the pseudogene TRBV3-2) to TRBJ1-2; the D gene is possibly TRBD1 (5 bases). The CDR3 loop spans 13 amino acids. CDR1 is LGHDT and CDR2 is YNNKEL in the germline V gene (reference sequence). Trimming shortened V by 7 bases and J by 8 bases, and 17 bases separated the two germline ends. CDR3 residues: CASTSTWDEGYTF. The CDR3 nucleotides are TGTGCCAGCACCTCAACTTGGGACGAGGGCTACACCTTC.

This chain links TRBV11-2 with TRBJ1-1, with no clear D. The ends were cut back, 3 bases at V and 2 bases at J, with 10 bases in the middle. CDR1 is SGHAT, CDR2 FQNNGV, per germline. The CDR3 covers 14 residues. The CDR3 is CASSFGSSNTEAFF. In nucleotides, the CDR3 is TGTGCCAGCAGCTTCGGCAGTTCCAACACTGAAGCTTTCTTT.

In the case of this clone: This same CDR3 is encoded by further DNA sequences in the sample. The rearrangement uses TRBV19 and TRBJ2-7; D is possibly TRBD2 (5 bases). This CDR3 region has 13 residues. V dropped 0 bases and J dropped 3 bases, with 6 bases sitting between them. The germline gives CDR1 LNHDA, CDR2 SQIVND (reference sequence). CDR3 DNA: TGTGCCAGTAGTATAGATCGGGACTACGAGCAGTACTTC. Residues: CASSIDRDYEQYF.

The V call is TRBV5-1, the J call TRBJ2-1; 14 nucleotides match TRBD2. V was clipped by 2 bases and J by 8 bases; unmatched bases: 6. Germline-derived CDR1 and CDR2 are SGHRS and YFSETQ. This CDR3 is 16 amino acids long. The CDR3 sequence: CASSLGTSGSSDEQFF. CDR3 bases: TGCGCCAGCAGCTTAGGGACTAGCGGGAGTTCCGATGAGCAGTTCTTC.

The chain is built from TRBV7-2 and TRBJ2-1; tentatively, D is TRBD2 (7 bases). This CDR3 is built from 16 residues. The V end was cut by 5 bases, the J end by 6 bases, with 20 bases between. From germline, CDR1 is SGHTA and CDR2 FQGNSA. CDR3 sequence (DNA): TGTGCCAGCAGCCCACAAGGGGGTAGGGGGGGCAATGAGCAGTTCTTC. Amino acids: CASSPQGGRGGNEQFF.

The chain couples TRBV5-1 to TRBJ2-3; 8 positions agree with TRBD2. Looked up from germline, CDR1 is SGHRS and CDR2 is YFSETQ. The CDR3 is 20 residues long. V shed 4 bases, J shed 0 bases, and the junction held 19 bases outside the gene matches. CDR3 residues: CASSILGSGRSGLSTDTQYF. For the CDR3, the DNA is TGCGCCAGCAGCATCCTCGGGAGCGGGAGATCAGGGCTTAGCACAGATACGCAGTATTTT.

The chain combines TRBV27 with TRBJ2-1; D is perhaps TRBD2 (5 bases). With 5 bases removed from V and 6 bases from J, the gap between germline ends came to 11 bases. This CDR3 region has 13 residues. CDR1 is MNHEY and CDR2 is SMNVEV in the germline V gene (reference sequence). CDR3 DNA: TGTGCCAGCAGTCCTAGGACTCTCAATGAGCAGTTCTTC. It is translated as CASSPRTLNEQFF.